Below are 2 T cell receptor beta chains sequenced from a single sample in a study of regulatory T cells in long-lasting Graves disease (dated by TCRdb to the early 2020s). The library was made by multiplex PCR. The run used an Illumina HiSeq 4000. CDR3 regions were amplified by Arm-PCR with iRepertoire HTBI primers to construct TCR beta libraries. Using fastp trimming at Q25 and MiXCR clonotype assembly, TCRdb reanalyzed the public sequencing data and kept in-frame beta chains. Rows are unified per CDR3 protein, each entry keeping the most common DNA and genes. Present in this sample are over 650,000 distinct CDR3 sequences, 30% of which were seen just once. 40% to 55% of the sample is in the top ten clones. Sample time point, as interpreted from the label and publication: persistent/refractory GD, antithyroid drugs over 5 years with positive TRAb. For both TCR sequencing and RNA sequencing, RNA was extracted from PBMCs using TRIzol.

This specimen was peripheral blood mononuclear cells (PBMCs), taken when the disease was refractory, from a patient treated with antithyroid drugs. All receptors derive from a female donor with Graves disease.

This chain joins TRBV20-1 and TRBJ2-5; 10 bases agree with TRBD2. The CDR3 spans 16 residues. J gave up 9 bases and V 4 bases, and 17 bases lay outside the gene matches. Germline CDR1 reads DFQATT; CDR2 reads SNEGSKA (reference sequence). DNA of the CDR3: TGCAGTGCTACCCGACTCGGGGGGTCTAGCGGGAGTTCCCAGTACTTC. Protein product: CSATRLGGSSGSSQYF.

This chain connects TRBV11-3 to TRBJ2-2, with D perhaps TRBD1 (6 bases). Deletions cut 5 bases from V and 0 bases from J, with 10 bases between. CDR1 and CDR2 (germline): SGHNT, YENEEA. The CDR3 runs to 15 residues. The chain's CDR3 is CASSPRGPNTGELFF. In DNA, the CDR3 is TGTGCCAGCAGCCCCAGGGGCCCGAACACCGGGGAGCTGTTTTTT.